This T cell receptor beta chain was documented in a study of T cell responses to AZD1222 COVID-19 vaccine. Study outcomes and limitations: The sample set comprised mostly white British donors with more females, and clonal diversity was possibly underestimated.

Method: immunoSEQ multiplex PCR; TCRdb's copy keeps in-frame clones and lacks some. The sample lists 130,000 to 150,000 clones, just over 90% occurring once. In regard to this clone: Its specificity is unknown.

CDR1 LNHDA and CDR2 SQIVND come from the germline V gene (reference sequence). After removal of 4 bases from V and 8 bases from J, the junction contained 18 bases not matched to a gene. This CDR3 is 17 amino acids long. The chain employs TRBV19 and TRBJ2-3, with 7 bases lining up with TRBD2. The clonotype comes from an adult in good health. The sequencing used peripheral blood, collected on day 0 of AZD1222 vaccination. For the CDR3, the DNA is TGTGCCAGTAGTAGCCTTCGAGCTAGCGGTCCAGGGAGTACGCAGTATTTT. Amino acids: CASSSLRASGPGSTQYF.